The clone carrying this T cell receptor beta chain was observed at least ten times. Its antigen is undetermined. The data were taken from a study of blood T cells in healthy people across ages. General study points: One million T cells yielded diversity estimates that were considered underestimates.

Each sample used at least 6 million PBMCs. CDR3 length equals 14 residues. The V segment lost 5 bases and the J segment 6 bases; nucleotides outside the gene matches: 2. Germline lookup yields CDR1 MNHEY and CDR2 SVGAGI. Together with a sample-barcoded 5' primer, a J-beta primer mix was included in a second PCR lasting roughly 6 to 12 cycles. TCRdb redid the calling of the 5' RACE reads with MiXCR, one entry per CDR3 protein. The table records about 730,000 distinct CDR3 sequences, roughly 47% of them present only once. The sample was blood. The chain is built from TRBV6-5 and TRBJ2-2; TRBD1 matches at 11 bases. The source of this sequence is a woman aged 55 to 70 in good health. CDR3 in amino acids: CASSVGQGAGELFF. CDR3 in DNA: TGTGCCAGCAGTGTGGGACAGGGGGCCGGGGAGCTGTTTTTT.